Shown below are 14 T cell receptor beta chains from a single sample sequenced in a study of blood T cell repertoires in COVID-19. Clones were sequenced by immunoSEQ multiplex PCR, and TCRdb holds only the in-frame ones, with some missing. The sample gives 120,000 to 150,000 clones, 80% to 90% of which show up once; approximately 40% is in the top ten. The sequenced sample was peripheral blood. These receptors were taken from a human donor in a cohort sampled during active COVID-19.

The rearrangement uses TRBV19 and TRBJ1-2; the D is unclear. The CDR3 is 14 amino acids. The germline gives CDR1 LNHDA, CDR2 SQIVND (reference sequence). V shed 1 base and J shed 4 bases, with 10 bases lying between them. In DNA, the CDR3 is TGTGCCAGTAGTATAGTCACAGAAGGCTATGGCTACACCTTC. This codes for CASSIVTEGYGYTF.

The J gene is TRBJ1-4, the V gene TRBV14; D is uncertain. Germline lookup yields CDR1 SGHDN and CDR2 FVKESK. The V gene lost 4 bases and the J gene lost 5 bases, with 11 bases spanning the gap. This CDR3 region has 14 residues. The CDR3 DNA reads TGTGCCAGCAGCCTAGGGAGGCGGAATGAAAAACTGTTTTTT. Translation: CASSLGRRNEKLFF.

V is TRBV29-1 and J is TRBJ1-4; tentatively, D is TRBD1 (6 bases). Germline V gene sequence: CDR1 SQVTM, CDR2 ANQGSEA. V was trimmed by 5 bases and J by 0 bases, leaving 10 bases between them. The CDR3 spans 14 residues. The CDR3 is CSVSGATTNEKLFF. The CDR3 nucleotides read TGCAGCGTTTCAGGGGCGACAACTAATGAAAAACTGTTTTTT.

The CDR3 loop reads CSVEGGGQGVYGYTF. CDR3 coding DNA: TGCAGCGTTGAAGGTGGAGGGCAGGGGGTCTATGGCTACACCTTC. The chain employs TRBV29-1 and TRBJ1-2; TRBD1 matches 7 bases. CDR1 SQVTM and CDR2 ANQGSEA come from the germline V gene. This CDR3 has 15 amino acids. Unmatched junction bases numbered 9, after V lost 1 base and J lost 4 bases.

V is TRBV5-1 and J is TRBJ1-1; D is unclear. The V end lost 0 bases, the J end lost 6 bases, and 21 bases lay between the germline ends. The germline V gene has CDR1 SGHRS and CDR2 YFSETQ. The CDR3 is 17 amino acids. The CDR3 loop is CASSLEVGEGRSPEAFF. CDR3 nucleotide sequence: TGCGCCAGCAGCTTGGAAGTTGGAGAGGGTAGGTCCCCTGAAGCTTTCTTT.

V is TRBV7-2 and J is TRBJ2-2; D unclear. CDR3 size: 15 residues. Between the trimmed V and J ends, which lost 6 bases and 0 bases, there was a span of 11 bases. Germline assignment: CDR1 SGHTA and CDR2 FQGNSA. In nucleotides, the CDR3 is TGTGCCAGCAGTTACAGTTCCGCGAACACCGGGGAGCTGTTTTTT. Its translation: CASSYSSANTGELFF.

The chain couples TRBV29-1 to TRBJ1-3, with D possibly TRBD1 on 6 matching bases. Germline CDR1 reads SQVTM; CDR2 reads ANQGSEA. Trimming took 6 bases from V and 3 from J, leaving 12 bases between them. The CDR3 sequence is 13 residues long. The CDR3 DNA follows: TGCAGCGTAGCGACAGGAGTTGGAAACACCATATATTTT. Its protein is CSVATGVGNTIYF. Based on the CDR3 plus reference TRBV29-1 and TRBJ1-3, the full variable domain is SAVISQKPSRDICQRGTSLTIQCQVDSQVTMMFWYRQQPGQSLTLIATANQGSEATYESGFVIDKFPISRPNLTFSTLTVSNMSPEDSSIYLCSVATGVGNTIYFGEGSWLTVV.

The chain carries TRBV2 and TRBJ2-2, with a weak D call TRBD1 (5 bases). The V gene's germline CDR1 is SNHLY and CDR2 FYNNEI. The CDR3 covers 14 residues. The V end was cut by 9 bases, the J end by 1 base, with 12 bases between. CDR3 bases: TGTGCCAGACAAACCGGACAGAACACCGGGGAGCTGTTTTTT. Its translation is CARQTGQNTGELFF. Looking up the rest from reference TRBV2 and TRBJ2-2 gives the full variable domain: EPEVTQTPSHQVTQMGQEVILRCVPISNHLYFYWYRQILGQKVEFLVSFYNNEISEKSEIFDDQFSVERPDGSNFTLKIRSTKLEDSAMYFCARQTGQNTGELFFGEGSRLTVL.

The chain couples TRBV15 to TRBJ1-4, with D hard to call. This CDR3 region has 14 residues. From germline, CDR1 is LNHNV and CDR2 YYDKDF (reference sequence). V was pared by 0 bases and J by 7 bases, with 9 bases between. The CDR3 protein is CATSRDWASEKLFF. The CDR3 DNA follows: TGTGCCACCAGCAGAGATTGGGCAAGTGAAAAACTGTTTTTT.

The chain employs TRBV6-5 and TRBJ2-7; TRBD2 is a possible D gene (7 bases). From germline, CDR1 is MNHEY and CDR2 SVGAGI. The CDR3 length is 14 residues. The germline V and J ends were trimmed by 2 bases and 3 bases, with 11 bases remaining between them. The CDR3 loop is CASSYRGAHYEQYF. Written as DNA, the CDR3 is TGTGCCAGCAGTTACCGGGGGGCCCACTACGAGCAGTACTTC.

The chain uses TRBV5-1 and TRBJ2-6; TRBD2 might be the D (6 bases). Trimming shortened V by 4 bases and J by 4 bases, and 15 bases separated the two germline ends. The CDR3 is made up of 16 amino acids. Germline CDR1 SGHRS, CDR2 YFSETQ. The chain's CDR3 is CASSGGIGLGANVLTF. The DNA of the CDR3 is TGCGCCAGCAGCGGGGGGATCGGGTTAGGGGCCAACGTCCTGACTTTC.

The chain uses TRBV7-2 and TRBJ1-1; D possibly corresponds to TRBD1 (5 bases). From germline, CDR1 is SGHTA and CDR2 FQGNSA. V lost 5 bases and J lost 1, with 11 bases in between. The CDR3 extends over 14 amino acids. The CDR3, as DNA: TGTGCCAGCAGCCCCAGCGGGGGGAACACTGAAGCTTTCTTT. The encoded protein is CASSPSGGNTEAFF.

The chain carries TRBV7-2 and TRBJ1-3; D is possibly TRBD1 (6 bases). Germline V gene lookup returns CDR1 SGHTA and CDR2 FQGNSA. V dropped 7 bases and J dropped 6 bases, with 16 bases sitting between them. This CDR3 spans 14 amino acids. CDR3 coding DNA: TGTGCCAGCAAACCCGACAGGTTTGAAAACACCATATATTTT. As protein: CASKPDRFENTIYF.

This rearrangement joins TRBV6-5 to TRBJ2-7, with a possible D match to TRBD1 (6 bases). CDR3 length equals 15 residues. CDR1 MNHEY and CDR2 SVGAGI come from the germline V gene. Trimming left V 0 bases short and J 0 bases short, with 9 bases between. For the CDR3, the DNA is TGTGCCAGCAGTTACTCTCGCAGGGGCTCCTACGAGCAGTACTTC. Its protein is CASSYSRRGSYEQYF.